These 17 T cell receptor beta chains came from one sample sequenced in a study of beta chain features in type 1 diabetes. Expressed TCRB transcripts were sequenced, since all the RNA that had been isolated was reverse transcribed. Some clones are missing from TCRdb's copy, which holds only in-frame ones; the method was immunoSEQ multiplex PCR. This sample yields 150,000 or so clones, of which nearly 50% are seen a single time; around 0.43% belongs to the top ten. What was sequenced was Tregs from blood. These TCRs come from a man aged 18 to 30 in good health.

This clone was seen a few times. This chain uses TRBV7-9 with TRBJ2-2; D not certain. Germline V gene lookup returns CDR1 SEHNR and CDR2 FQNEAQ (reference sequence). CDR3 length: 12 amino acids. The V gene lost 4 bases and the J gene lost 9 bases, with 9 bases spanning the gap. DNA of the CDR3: TGTGCCAGCAGCTACGAGCCTAGGGAGCTGTTTTTT. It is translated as CASSYEPRELFF.

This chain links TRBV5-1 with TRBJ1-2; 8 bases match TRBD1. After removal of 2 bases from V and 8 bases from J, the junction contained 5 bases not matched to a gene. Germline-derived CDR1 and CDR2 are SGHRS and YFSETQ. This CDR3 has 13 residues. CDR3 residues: CASSFYRGEGYTF. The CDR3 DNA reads TGCGCCAGCAGCTTTTACAGGGGGGAAGGCTACACCTTC.

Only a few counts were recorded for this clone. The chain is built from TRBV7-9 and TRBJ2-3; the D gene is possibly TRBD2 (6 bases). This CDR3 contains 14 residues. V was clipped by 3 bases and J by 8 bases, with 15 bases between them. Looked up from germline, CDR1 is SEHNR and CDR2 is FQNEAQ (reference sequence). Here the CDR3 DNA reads TGTGCCAGCAGCTTTTCGGGAGCCTCGGTTACGCAGTATTTT. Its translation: CASSFSGASVTQYF. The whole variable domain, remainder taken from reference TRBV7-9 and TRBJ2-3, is DTGVSQNPRHKITKRGQNVTFRCDPISEHNRLYWYRQTLGQGPEFLTYFQNEAQLEKSRLLSDRFSAERPKGSFSTLEIQRTEQGDSAMYLCASSFSGASVTQYFGPGTRLTVL.

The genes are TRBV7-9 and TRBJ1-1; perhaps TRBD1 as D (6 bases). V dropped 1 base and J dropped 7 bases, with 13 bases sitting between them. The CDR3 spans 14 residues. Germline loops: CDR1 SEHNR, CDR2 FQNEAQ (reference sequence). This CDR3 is CASSLGGRLIEAFF. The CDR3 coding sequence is TGTGCCAGCAGCTTAGGGGGGCGGTTAATTGAAGCTTTCTTT.

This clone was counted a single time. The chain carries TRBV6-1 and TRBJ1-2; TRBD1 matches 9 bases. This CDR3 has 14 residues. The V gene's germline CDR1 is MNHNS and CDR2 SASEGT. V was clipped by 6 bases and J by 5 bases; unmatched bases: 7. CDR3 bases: TGTGCCAGCAGCCATCGGGACAGGGCGTATGGCTACACCTTC. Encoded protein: CASSHRDRAYGYTF.

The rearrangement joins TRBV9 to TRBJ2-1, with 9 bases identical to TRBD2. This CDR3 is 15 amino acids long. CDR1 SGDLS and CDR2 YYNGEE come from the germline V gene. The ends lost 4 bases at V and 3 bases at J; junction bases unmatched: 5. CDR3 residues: CASSRGTSRYNEQFF. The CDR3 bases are TGTGCCAGCAGCCGGGGGACTAGCCGCTACAATGAGCAGTTCTTC.

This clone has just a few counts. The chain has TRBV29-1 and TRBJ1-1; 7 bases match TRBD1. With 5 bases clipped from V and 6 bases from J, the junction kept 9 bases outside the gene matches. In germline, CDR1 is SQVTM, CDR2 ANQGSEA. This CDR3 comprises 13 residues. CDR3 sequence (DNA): TGCAGCGTTCGGACAGGTACGCTCGCTGAAGCTTTCTTT. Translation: CSVRTGTLAEAFF. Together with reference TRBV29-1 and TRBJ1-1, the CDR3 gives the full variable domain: SAVISQKPSRDICQRGTSLTIQCQVDSQVTMMFWYRQQPGQSLTLIATANQGSEATYESGFVIDKFPISRPNLTFSTLTVSNMSPEDSSIYLCSVRTGTLAEAFFGQGTRLTVV.

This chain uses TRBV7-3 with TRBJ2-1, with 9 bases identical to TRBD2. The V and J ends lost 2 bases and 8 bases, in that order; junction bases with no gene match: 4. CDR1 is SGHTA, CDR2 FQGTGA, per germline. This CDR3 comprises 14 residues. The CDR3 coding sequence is TGTGCCAGCAGCTTACTAGCGGGATTCGATGAGCAGTTCTTC. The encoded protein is CASSLLAGFDEQFF.

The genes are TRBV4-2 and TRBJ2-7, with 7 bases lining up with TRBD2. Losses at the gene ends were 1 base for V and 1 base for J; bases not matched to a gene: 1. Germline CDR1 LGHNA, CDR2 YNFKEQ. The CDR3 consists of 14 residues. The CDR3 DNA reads TGTGCCAGCAGCCAAGGGGGGGGATCCTACGAGCAGTACTTC. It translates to CASSQGGGSYEQYF.

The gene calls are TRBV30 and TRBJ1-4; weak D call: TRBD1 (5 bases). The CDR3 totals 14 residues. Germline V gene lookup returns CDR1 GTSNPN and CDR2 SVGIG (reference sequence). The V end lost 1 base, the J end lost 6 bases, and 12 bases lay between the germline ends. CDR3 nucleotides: TGTGCCTGGAGTGGTGGCAGGGTGGATGAAAAACTGTTTTTT. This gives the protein CAWSGGRVDEKLFF.

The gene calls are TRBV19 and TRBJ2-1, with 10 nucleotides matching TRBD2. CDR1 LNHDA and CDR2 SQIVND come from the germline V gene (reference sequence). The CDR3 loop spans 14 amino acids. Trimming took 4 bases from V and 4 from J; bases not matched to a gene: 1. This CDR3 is CASSRAGGYNEQFF. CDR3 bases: TGTGCCAGTAGTAGAGCGGGAGGGTACAATGAGCAGTTCTTC.

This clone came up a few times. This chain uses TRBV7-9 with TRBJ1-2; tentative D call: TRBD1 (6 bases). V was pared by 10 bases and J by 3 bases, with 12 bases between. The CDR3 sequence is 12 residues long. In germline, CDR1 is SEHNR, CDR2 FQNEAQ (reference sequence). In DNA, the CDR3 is TGTGCCACCCTCAAGGGGGACTATGGCTACACCTTC. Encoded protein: CATLKGDYGYTF.

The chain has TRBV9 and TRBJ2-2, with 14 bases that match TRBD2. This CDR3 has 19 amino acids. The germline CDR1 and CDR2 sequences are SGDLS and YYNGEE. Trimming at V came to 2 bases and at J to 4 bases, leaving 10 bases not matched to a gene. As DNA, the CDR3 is TGTGCCAGCAGCGTCGGACTAGCGGGGGGAACCCGGGTCACCGGGGAGCTGTTTTTT. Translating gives CASSVGLAGGTRVTGELFF. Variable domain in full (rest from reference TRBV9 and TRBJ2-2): DSGVTQTPKHLITATGQRVTLRCSPRSGDLSVYWYQQSLDQGLQFLIQYYNGEERAKGNILERFSAQQFPDLHSELNLSSLELGDSALYFCASSVGLAGGTRVTGELFFGEGSRLTVL.

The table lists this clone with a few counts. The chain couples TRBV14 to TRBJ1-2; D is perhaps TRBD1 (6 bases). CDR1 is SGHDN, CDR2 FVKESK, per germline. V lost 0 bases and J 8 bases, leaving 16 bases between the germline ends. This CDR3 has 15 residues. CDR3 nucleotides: TGTGCCAGCAGCCAAGAGATAGGGGGTGTGGGAGGCTACACCTTC. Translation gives CASSQEIGGVGGYTF.

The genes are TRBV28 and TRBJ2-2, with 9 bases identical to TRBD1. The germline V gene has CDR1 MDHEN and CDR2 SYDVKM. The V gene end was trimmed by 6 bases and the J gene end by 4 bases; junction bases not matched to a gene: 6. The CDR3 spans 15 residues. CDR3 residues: CASSTGGAGTGELFF. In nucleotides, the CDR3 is TGTGCCAGCAGCACAGGGGGCGCGGGCACCGGGGAGCTGTTTTTT.

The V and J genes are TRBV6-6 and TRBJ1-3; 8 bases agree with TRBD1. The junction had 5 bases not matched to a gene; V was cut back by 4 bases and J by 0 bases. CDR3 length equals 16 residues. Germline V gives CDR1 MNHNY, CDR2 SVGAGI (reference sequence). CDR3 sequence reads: CASSLTGGTSGNTIYF. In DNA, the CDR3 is TGTGCCAGCAGTTTAACAGGGGGAACCTCTGGAAACACCATATATTTT.

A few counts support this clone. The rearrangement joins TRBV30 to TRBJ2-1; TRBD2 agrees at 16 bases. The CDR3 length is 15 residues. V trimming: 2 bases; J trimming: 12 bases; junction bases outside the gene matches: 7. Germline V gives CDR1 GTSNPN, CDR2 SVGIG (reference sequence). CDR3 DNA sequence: TGTGCCTGGAGTAAACCGGGACTAGCGGGAGGGGGGCAGTTCTTC. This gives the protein CAWSKPGLAGGGQFF.